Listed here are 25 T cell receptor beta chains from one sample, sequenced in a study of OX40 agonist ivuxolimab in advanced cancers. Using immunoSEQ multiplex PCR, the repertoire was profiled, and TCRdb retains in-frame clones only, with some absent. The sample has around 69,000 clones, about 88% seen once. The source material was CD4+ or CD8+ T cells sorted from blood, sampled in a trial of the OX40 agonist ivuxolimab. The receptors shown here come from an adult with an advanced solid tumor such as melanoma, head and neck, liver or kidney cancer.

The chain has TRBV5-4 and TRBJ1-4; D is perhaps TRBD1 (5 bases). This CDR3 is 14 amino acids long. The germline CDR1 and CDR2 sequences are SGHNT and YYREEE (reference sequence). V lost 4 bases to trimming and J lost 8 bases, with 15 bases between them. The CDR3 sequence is CASSHLDNPEKLFF. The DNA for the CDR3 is TGTGCCAGCAGCCACCTGGACAACCCCGAAAAACTGTTTTTT. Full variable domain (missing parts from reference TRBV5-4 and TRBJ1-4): ETGVTQSPTHLIKTRGQQVTLRCSSQSGHNTVSWYQQALGQGPQFIFQYYREEENGRGNFPPRFSGLQFPNYSSELNVNALELDDSALYLCASSHLDNPEKLFFGSGTQLSVL.

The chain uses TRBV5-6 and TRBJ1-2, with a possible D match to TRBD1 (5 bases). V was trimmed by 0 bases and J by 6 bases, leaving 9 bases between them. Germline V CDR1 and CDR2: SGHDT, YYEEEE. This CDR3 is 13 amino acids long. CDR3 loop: CASSLAGIHGYTF. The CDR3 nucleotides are TGTGCCAGCAGCTTGGCAGGGATTCATGGCTACACCTTC.

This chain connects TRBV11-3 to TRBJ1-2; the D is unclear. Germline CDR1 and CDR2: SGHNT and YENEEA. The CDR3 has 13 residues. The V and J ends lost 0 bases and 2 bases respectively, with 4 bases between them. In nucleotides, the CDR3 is TGTGCCAGCAGCTTAGAAAACAACTATGGCTACACCTTC. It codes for CASSLENNYGYTF.

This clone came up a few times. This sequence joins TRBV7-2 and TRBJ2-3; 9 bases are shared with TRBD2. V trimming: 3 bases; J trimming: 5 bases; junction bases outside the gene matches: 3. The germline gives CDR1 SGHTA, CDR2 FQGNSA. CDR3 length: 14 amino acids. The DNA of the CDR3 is TGTGCCAGCAGCTTCGCGGGAGGGGGAGATACGCAGTATTTT. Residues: CASSFAGGGDTQYF.

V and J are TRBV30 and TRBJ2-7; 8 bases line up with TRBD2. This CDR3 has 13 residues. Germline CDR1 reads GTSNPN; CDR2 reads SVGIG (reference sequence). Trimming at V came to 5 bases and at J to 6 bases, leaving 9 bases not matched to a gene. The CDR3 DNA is TGTGCCTGGGAGAGCGGGAGTATGTCCGAGCAGTACTTC. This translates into CAWESGSMSEQYF.

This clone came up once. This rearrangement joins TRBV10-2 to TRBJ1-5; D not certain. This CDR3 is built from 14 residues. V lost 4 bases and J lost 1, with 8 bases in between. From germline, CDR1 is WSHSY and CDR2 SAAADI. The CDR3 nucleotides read TGCGCCAGCAGTGTTTGGAGGAGCAATCAGCCCCAGCATTTT. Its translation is CASSVWRSNQPQHF.

CDR3 sequence: CASSLTSGSPNEQFF. For the CDR3, the DNA is TGTGCCAGCAGCCTGACTAGCGGGAGTCCCAATGAGCAGTTCTTC. V gene TRBV28 combines with J gene TRBJ2-1, with 12 bases fitting TRBD2. The CDR3 runs to 15 residues. Looked up from germline, CDR1 is MDHEN and CDR2 is SYDVKM. Trimming removed 6 bases from V and 6 bases from J; junction bases left unmatched: 6.

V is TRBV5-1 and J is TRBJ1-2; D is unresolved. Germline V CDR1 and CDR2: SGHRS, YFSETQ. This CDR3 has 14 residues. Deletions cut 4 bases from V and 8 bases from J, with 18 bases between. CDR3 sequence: CASSPLTPPGGYTF. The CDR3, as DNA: TGCGCCAGCAGCCCCCTTACGCCCCCGGGCGGCTACACCTTC.

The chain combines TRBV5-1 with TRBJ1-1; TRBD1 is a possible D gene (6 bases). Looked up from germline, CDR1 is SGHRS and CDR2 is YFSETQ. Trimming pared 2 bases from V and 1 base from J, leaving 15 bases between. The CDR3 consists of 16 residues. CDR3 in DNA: TGCGCCAGCAGCTTAGAGTTGGGACACTGGAACACTGAAGCTTTCTTT. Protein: CASSLELGHWNTEAFF.

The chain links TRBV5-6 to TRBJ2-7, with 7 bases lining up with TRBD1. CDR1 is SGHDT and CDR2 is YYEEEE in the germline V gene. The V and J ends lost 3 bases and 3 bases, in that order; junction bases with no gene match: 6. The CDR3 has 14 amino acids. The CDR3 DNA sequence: TGTGCCAGCAGCTCCCGACAGGGCAGCTACGAGCAGTACTTC. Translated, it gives CASSSRQGSYEQYF.

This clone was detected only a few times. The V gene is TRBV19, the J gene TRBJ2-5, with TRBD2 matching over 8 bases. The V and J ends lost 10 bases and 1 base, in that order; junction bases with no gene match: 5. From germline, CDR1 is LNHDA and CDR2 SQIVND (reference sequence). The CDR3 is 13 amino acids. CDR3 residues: CATGRAGQETQYF. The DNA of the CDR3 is TGTGCCACCGGGAGGGCGGGCCAAGAGACCCAGTACTTC.

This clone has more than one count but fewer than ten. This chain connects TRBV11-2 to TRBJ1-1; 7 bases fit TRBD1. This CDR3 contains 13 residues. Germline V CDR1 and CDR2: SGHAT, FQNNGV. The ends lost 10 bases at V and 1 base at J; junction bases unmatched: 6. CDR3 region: CATSGQTNTEAFF. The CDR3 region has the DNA TGTGCCACCTCGGGACAGACGAACACTGAAGCTTTCTTT. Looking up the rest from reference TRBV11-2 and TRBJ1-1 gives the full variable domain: EAGVAQSPRYKIIEKRQSVAFWCNPISGHATLYWYQQILGQGPKLLIQFQNNGVVDDSQLPKDRFSAERLKGVDSTLKIQPAKLEDSAVYLCATSGQTNTEAFFGQGTRLTVV.

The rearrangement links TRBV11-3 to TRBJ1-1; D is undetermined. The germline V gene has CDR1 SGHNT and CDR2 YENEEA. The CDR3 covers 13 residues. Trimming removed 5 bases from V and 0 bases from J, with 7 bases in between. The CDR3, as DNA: TGTGCCAGCAGCCCGGGTCTGAACACTGAAGCTTTCTTT. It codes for CASSPGLNTEAFF.

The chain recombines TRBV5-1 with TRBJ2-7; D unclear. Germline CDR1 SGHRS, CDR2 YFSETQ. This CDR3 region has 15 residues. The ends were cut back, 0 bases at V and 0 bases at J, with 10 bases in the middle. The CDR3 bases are TGCGCCAGCAGCTTGGGTCAACTCGTCTCCTACGAGCAGTACTTC. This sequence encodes CASSLGQLVSYEQYF.

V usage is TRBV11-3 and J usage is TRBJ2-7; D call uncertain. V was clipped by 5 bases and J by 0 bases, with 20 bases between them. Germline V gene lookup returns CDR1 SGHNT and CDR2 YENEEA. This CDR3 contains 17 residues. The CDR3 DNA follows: TGTGCCAGCAGCCAGATTACGTCATCTTATAGCTCCTACGAGCAGTACTTC. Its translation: CASSQITSSYSSYEQYF.

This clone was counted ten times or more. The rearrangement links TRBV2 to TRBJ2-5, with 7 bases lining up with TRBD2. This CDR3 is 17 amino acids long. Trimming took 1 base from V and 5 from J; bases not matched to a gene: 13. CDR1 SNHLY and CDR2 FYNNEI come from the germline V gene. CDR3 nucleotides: TGTGCCAGCAGTGAAGATGCCCCGGGGAGGGCTGGGGAGACCCAGTACTTC. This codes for CASSEDAPGRAGETQYF.

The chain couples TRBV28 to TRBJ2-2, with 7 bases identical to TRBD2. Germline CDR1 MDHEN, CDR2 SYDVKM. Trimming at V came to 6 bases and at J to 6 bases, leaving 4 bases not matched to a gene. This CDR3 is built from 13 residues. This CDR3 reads CASRTSGAGELFF. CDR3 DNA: TGTGCCAGCAGAACCAGCGGGGCCGGGGAGCTGTTTTTT.

The chain's CDR3 is CAWSVTGTYGYTF. CDR3 bases: TGTGCCTGGAGTGTAACCGGGACCTATGGCTACACCTTC. This rearrangement joins TRBV30 to TRBJ1-2; the D gene is possibly TRBD1 (5 bases). The CDR3 loop spans 13 amino acids. Germline CDR1 and CDR2: GTSNPN and SVGIG (reference sequence). Between the trimmed V and J ends, which lost 0 bases and 4 bases, there was a span of 9 bases.

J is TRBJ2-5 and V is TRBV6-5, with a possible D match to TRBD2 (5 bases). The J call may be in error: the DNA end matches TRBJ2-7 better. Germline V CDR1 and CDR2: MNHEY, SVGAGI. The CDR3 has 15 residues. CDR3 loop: CASSSPDREGYEQYF. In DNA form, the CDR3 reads TGTGCCAGCAGTTCCCCCGACCGGGAAGGCTACGAGCAGTACTTC.

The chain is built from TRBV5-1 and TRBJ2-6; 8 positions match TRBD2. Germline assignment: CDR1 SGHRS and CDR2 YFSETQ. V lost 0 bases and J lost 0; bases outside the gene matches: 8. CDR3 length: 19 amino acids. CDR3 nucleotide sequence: TGCGCCAGCAGCTTGGGCCCATCGGGGGGGTCCTCTGGGGCCAACGTCCTGACTTTC. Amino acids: CASSLGPSGGSSGANVLTF.

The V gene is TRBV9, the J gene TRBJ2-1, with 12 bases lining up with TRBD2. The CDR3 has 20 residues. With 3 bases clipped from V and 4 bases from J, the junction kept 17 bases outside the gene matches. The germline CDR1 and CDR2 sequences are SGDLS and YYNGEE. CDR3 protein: CASSAPRTSGERTNYNEQFF. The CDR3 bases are TGTGCCAGCAGCGCACCCAGGACTAGCGGGGAGAGGACAAATTACAATGAGCAGTTCTTC.

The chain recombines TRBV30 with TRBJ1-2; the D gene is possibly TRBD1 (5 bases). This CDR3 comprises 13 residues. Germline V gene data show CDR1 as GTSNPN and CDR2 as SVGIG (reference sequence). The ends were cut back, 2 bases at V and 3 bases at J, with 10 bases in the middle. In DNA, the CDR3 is TGTGCCTGGAGTAGGGGCAGCTACTATGGCTACACCTTC. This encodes CAWSRGSYYGYTF.

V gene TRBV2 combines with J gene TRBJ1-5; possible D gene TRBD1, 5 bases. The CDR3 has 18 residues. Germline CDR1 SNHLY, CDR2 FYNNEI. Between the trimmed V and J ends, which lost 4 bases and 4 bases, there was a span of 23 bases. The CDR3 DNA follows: TGTGCCAGCAGTGTCCGCTTAGGGGAACAAGGCTTAAATCAGCCCCAGCATTTT. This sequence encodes CASSVRLGEQGLNQPQHF.

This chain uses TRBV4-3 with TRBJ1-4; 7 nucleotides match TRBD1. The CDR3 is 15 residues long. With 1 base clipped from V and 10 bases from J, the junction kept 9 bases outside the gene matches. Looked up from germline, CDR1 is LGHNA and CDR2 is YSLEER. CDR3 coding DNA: TGCGCCAGCAGCCAAGGACAGGGAAGGCACGGAAAACTGTTTTTT. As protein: CASSQGQGRHGKLFF.

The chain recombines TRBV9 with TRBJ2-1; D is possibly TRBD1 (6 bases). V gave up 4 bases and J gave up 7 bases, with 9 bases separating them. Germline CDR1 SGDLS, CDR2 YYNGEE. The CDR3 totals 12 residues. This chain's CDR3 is CASSTDRNEQFF. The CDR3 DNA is TGTGCCAGCAGCACAGACAGGAATGAGCAGTTCTTC. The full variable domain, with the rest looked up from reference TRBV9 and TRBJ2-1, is DSGVTQTPKHLITATGQRVTLRCSPRSGDLSVYWYQQSLDQGLQFLIQYYNGEERAKGNILERFSAQQFPDLHSELNLSSLELGDSALYFCASSTDRNEQFFGPGTRLTVL.